These 18 T cell receptor beta chains share one sample of origin, sequenced in a study of blood T cell repertoires in COVID-19. The protocol was immunoSEQ multiplex PCR, while the TCRdb copy is restricted to in-frame clones and leaves out a portion. This table has approximately 280,000 clones, 70% to 90% appearing once. The material sequenced was peripheral blood. These receptors were collected from a woman in her twenties or thirties who had recovered from COVID-19.

The chain links TRBV10-3 to TRBJ2-7; TRBD2 agrees at 8 bases. The CDR3 spans 14 residues. Per the germline V gene, CDR1 is ENHRY and CDR2 is SYGVKD. Trimming cost V 6 bases and J 0 bases; bases outside gene matches: 4. The CDR3 is CAIRKLADSYEQYF. Here the CDR3 DNA reads TGTGCCATCAGAAAACTAGCGGACTCCTACGAGCAGTACTTC.

The chain's CDR3 is CASSLGGVGRRQETQYF. The CDR3 DNA follows: TGTGCCAGCAGCTTAGGGGGAGTCGGCAGGAGACAAGAGACCCAGTACTTC. The chain uses TRBV11-2 and TRBJ2-5; tentative D call: TRBD2 (5 bases). The V gene lost 1 base and the J gene lost 2 bases, with 17 bases spanning the gap. This CDR3 has 17 amino acids. Germline loops: CDR1 SGHAT, CDR2 FQNNGV.

This chain joins TRBV3-1 (or the pseudogene TRBV3-2) and TRBJ1-1, with 12 bases matching TRBD1. V lost 5 bases, J lost 11 bases, and 12 bases stayed unmatched. Germline loops: CDR1 LGHDT, CDR2 YNNKEL (reference sequence). The CDR3 contains 15 residues. As DNA, the CDR3 is TGTGCCAGCAGCTACCTCGGGACAGGGGGCTTCATCGCTTTCTTT. It translates to CASSYLGTGGFIAFF.

V usage is TRBV5-1 and J usage is TRBJ2-1; D is perhaps TRBD2 (6 bases). The CDR3 is 14 amino acids. CDR1 and CDR2 (germline): SGHRS, YFSETQ. V was cut by 3 bases and J by 2 bases, with 9 bases left in between. CDR3 protein: CASSSSSAYNEQFF. In DNA form, the CDR3 reads TGCGCCAGCAGCTCGTCTAGCGCCTACAATGAGCAGTTCTTC.

J is TRBJ1-2 and V is TRBV4-2; D is undetermined. This CDR3 contains 17 residues. Germline V gives CDR1 LGHNA, CDR2 YNFKEQ. The V end lost 1 base, the J end lost 5 bases, and 20 bases lay between the germline ends. The CDR3 sequence: CASSQGAGQANMYGYTF. The CDR3 nucleotides are TGTGCCAGCAGCCAAGGGGCGGGCCAGGCGAACATGTATGGCTACACCTTC.

This clone has a single count. This chain joins TRBV28 and TRBJ2-7, with D possibly matching TRBD1 (6 bases). V was cut by 5 bases and J by 5 bases, with 16 bases left in between. The CDR3 covers 14 residues. From germline, CDR1 is MDHEN and CDR2 SYDVKM. In nucleotides, the CDR3 is TGTGCCAGCAGTCCTACGGGACAAGACAACGAGCAGTACTTC. It codes for CASSPTGQDNEQYF.

The genes are TRBV7-8 and TRBJ1-2, with 9 nucleotides matching TRBD1. The CDR3 is 15 amino acids. J gave up 4 bases and V 5 bases, and 8 bases lay outside the gene matches. Looked up from germline, CDR1 is SGHVS and CDR2 is FQNEAQ. The CDR3: CASSPRTGVTYGYTF. CDR3 DNA sequence: TGTGCCAGCAGCCCACGGACAGGGGTGACCTATGGCTACACCTTC.

The V call is TRBV6-5, the J call TRBJ1-4, with 8 bases lining up with TRBD1. V dropped 7 bases and J dropped 4; count of bases not matched to a gene: 8. The CDR3 is 15 residues long. Germline loops: CDR1 MNHEY, CDR2 SVGAGI. The CDR3 protein is CASTSRTGLNEKLFF. DNA of the CDR3: TGTGCCAGCACCTCCCGGACAGGGCTTAATGAAAAACTGTTTTTT.

The gene calls are TRBV5-1 and TRBJ2-5; the D gene is possibly TRBD2 (6 bases). Germline loops: CDR1 SGHRS, CDR2 YFSETQ. V was shortened by 3 bases and J by 4 bases, with 13 bases between the two germline ends. There are 14 residues in the CDR3. Here the CDR3 DNA reads TGCGCCAGCAGCTCGGAGGGTGTCCGAGAGACCCAGTACTTC. This gives the protein CASSSEGVRETQYF.

This chain joins TRBV6-1 and TRBJ2-1, with 9 bases lining up with TRBD2. Unmatched junction bases numbered 9, after V lost 2 bases and J lost 10 bases. The V gene's germline CDR1 is MNHNS and CDR2 SASEGT. This CDR3 is built from 15 residues. DNA of the CDR3: TGTGCCAGCAGTGAATCTCTGGGACTAGCAGTCGAGCAGTTCTTC. Its protein is CASSESLGLAVEQFF.

This sequence joins TRBV11-2 and TRBJ2-2, with D uncertain. The CDR3 is 12 amino acids. Germline loops: CDR1 SGHAT, CDR2 FQNNGV. Deletions cut 5 bases from V and 4 bases from J, with 5 bases between. The DNA for the CDR3 is TGTGCCAGCAGCCTTATCACCGGGGAGCTGTTTTTT. This encodes CASSLITGELFF. The full variable domain, with the rest looked up from reference TRBV11-2 and TRBJ2-2, is EAGVAQSPRYKIIEKRQSVAFWCNPISGHATLYWYQQILGQGPKLLIQFQNNGVVDDSQLPKDRFSAERLKGVDSTLKIQPAKLEDSAVYLCASSLITGELFFGEGSRLTVL.

The chain joins TRBV9 to TRBJ1-4, with 7 bases fitting TRBD1. Trimming at V came to 1 base and at J to 3 bases, leaving 3 bases not matched to a gene. The CDR3 contains 15 residues. CDR1 and CDR2 (germline): SGDLS, YYNGEE. The chain's CDR3 is CASSVLGTANEKLFF. The DNA of the CDR3 is TGTGCCAGCAGCGTATTGGGGACAGCTAATGAAAAACTGTTTTTT.

The gene calls are TRBV27 and TRBJ2-3, with a possible D match to TRBD2 (5 bases). The CDR3 covers 13 residues. From germline, CDR1 is MNHEY and CDR2 SMNVEV (reference sequence). V was clipped by 6 bases and J by 6 bases, with 13 bases between them. The DNA for the CDR3 is TGTGCCAGCAGCACTAGGGATAAGGATACGCAGTATTTT. It encodes CASSTRDKDTQYF.

The V gene is TRBV11-2, the J gene TRBJ1-6; D call uncertain. V lost 5 bases and J lost 10, with 9 bases in between. This CDR3 comprises 12 residues. Germline V gives CDR1 SGHAT, CDR2 FQNNGV. The CDR3 DNA is TGTGCCAGCAGCGAGTACGGGTCACCCCTCCACTTT. It codes for CASSEYGSPLHF. The variable domain in full, with the rest retrieved from reference TRBV11-2 and TRBJ1-6, is EAGVAQSPRYKIIEKRQSVAFWCNPISGHATLYWYQQILGQGPKLLIQFQNNGVVDDSQLPKDRFSAERLKGVDSTLKIQPAKLEDSAVYLCASSEYGSPLHFGNGTRLTVT.

CDR3 sequence (DNA): TGTGCCAGCGAGAGGGGGGGAGTGCAAGAGACCCAGTACTTC. Translated: CASERGGVQETQYF. This rearrangement joins TRBV28 to TRBJ2-5; a possible D gene is TRBD2 (7 bases). Trimming removed 8 bases from V and 2 bases from J, with 15 bases in between. The CDR3 spans 14 residues. Germline V gene sequence: CDR1 MDHEN, CDR2 SYDVKM.

The J gene is TRBJ1-4, the V gene TRBV28; D is ambiguous. V was trimmed by 4 bases and J by 0 bases, leaving 12 bases between them. Looked up from germline, CDR1 is MDHEN and CDR2 is SYDVKM. This CDR3 is 16 amino acids long. The CDR3 nucleotides read TGTGCCAGCAGTTCCTCATACGTAGCAACTAATGAAAAACTGTTTTTT. Its translation: CASSSSYVATNEKLFF.

The chain employs TRBV18 and TRBJ1-5, with 11 bases identical to TRBD1. Unmatched junction bases numbered 8, after V lost 6 bases and J lost 4 bases. The CDR3 loop spans 16 amino acids. Germline V gene data show CDR1 as KGHSH and CDR2 as LQKENI. CDR3 in DNA: TGTGCCAGCTCGGGCCGGGACAGGGGGTCGAATCAGCCCCAGCATTTT. It is translated as CASSGRDRGSNQPQHF.

V usage is TRBV19 and J usage is TRBJ2-7, with TRBD2 identical over 10 bases. Germline CDR1 reads LNHDA; CDR2 reads SQIVND (reference sequence). The CDR3 spans 16 residues. V lost 5 bases and J lost 1; bases outside the gene matches: 8. The CDR3 spells CASSPSGSSGSYEQYF. CDR3 DNA sequence: TGTGCCAGTAGTCCTAGCGGGAGTTCGGGTTCCTACGAGCAGTACTTC.